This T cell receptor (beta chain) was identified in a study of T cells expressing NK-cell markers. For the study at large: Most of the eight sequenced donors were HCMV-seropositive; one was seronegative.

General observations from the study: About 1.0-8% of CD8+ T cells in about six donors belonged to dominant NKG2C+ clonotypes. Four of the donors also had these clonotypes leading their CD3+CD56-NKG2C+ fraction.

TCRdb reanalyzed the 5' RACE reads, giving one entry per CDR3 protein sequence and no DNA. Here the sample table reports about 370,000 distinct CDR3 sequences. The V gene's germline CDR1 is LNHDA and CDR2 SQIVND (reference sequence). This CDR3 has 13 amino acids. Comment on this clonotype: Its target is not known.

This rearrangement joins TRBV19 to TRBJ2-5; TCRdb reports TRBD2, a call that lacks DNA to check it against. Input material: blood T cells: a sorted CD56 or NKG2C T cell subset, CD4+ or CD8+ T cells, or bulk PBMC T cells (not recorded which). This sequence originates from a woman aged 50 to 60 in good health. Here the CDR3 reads CASSIGRLGTQYF.